This passage covers 21 T cell receptor beta chains from one sample sequenced in a study of blood T cell repertoires in COVID-19. The method was immunoSEQ multiplex PCR; TCRdb's version includes in-frame clones alone and lacks a portion of them. The data show about 150,000 clones, 65% to 85% seen once. Sequences were obtained from peripheral blood. The receptors originated from a man between 65 and 85 years old with active or convalescent COVID-19.

The chain couples TRBV27 to TRBJ1-4; 12 positions agree with TRBD1. Trimming at V came to 2 bases and at J to 7 bases, leaving 8 bases not matched to a gene. Germline loops: CDR1 MNHEY, CDR2 SMNVEV (reference sequence). There are 17 residues in the CDR3. The CDR3 region is CASSLGTGGGLGEKLFF. DNA of the CDR3: TGTGCCAGCAGTTTAGGGACAGGGGGCGGATTGGGTGAAAAACTGTTTTTT.

This chain connects TRBV30 to TRBJ1-4; D remains ambiguous. Per the germline V gene, CDR1 is GTSNPN and CDR2 is SVGIG (reference sequence). The CDR3 is 12 amino acids. Trimming shortened V by 2 bases and J by 4 bases, and 5 bases separated the two germline ends. DNA of the CDR3: TGTGCCTGGAGTAGACATAATGAAAAACTGTTTTTT. Encoded protein: CAWSRHNEKLFF.

The rearrangement uses TRBV15 and TRBJ1-2; 9 bases match TRBD1. V was clipped by 1 base and J by 4 bases; unmatched bases: 7. The germline V gene has CDR1 LNHNV and CDR2 YYDKDF (reference sequence). CDR3 length: 16 residues. The CDR3 is CATSRGFGTGFYGYTF. For the CDR3, the DNA is TGTGCCACCAGCAGAGGATTTGGGACAGGGTTCTATGGCTACACCTTC.

The rearrangement uses TRBV28 and TRBJ1-5; 9 bases map to TRBD1. V was clipped by 6 bases and J by 9 bases; unmatched bases: 12. The CDR3 extends over 15 amino acids. The germline gives CDR1 MDHEN, CDR2 SYDVKM. The CDR3 DNA is TGTGCCAGCAGCTGGACAGGGGCCGCCCACAGGCCCCAGCATTTT. Protein: CASSWTGAAHRPQHF.

The chain carries TRBV9 and TRBJ1-5; D is unresolved. The germline V gene encodes CDR1 SGDLS and CDR2 YYNGEE. CDR3 size: 15 residues. V lost 0 bases and J 2 bases, leaving 9 bases between the germline ends. The chain's CDR3 is CASSVDGRGNQPQHF. CDR3 DNA: TGTGCCAGCAGCGTAGATGGGAGGGGCAATCAGCCCCAGCATTTT.

The chain couples TRBV7-6 to TRBJ2-2; the D gene is possibly TRBD1 (5 bases). The CDR3 contains 15 residues. The V and J ends lost 1 base and 2 bases respectively, with 8 bases between them. CDR1 and CDR2 from the germline V gene are SGHVS and FNYEAQ. CDR3 in DNA: TGTGCCAGCAGCTTAGTAGGGGCTAACACCGGGGAGCTGTTTTTT. Its protein product is CASSLVGANTGELFF.

Points on this clone: At the DNA level, this CDR3 is encoded by other sequences in the same sample as well. As DNA, the CDR3 is TGCAGCGTTGGGACAGGGGGTAATCAGCCCCAGCATTTT. Its translation is CSVGTGGNQPQHF. This chain links TRBV29-1 with TRBJ1-5, with 10 positions matching TRBD1. Germline lookup yields CDR1 SQVTM and CDR2 ANQGSEA. CDR3 length: 13 residues. V shed 4 bases and J 4 bases; nucleotides not matched to a gene: 1.

The chain has TRBV6-2 or TRBV6-3 and TRBJ1-5, with 9 bases that match TRBD1. Unmatched junction bases numbered 10, after V lost 7 bases and J lost 6 bases. Germline loops: CDR1 MNHEY, CDR2 SVGEGT. The CDR3 has 15 amino acids. Here the CDR3 DNA reads TGTGCCAGCACCCCTGGGACAGGGAGTAGTCAGCCCCAGCATTTT. Its translation is CASTPGTGSSQPQHF.

This sequence joins TRBV9 and TRBJ2-2; 7 bases are a match to TRBD1. Germline V CDR1 and CDR2: SGDLS, YYNGEE. The J segment lost 1 base and the V segment lost 4 bases, leaving 4 bases of the junction unmatched. The CDR3 contains 15 residues. The CDR3 nucleotides are TGTGCCAGCAGCCCTACAGGGGAGAACACCGGGGAGCTGTTTTTT. As protein: CASSPTGENTGELFF.

This chain uses TRBV30 with TRBJ2-7; 9 nucleotides line up with TRBD1. In germline, CDR1 is GTSNPN, CDR2 SVGIG (reference sequence). The CDR3 totals 14 residues. J was trimmed by 5 bases and V by 3 bases; bases with no gene match: 8. The DNA for the CDR3 is TGTGCCTGGAGCTCCGGGACAGGGAGCCACGAGCAGTACTTC. Its protein product is CAWSSGTGSHEQYF.

This rearrangement joins TRBV5-6 to TRBJ2-7; unclear D gene. Trimming stripped 0 bases from V and 3 bases from J, with 10 bases between. The CDR3 consists of 14 residues. Germline CDR1 and CDR2: SGHDT and YYEEEE. CDR3 residues: CASSLGAEGYEQYF. DNA for the CDR3: TGTGCCAGCAGCTTGGGCGCGGAAGGCTACGAGCAGTACTTC. Filled out from reference TRBV5-6 and TRBJ2-7, the complete variable domain reads DAGVTQSPTHLIKTRGQQVTLRCSPKSGHDTVSWYQQALGQGPQFIFQYYEEEERQRGNFPDRFSGHQFPNYSSELNVNALLLGDSALYLCASSLGAEGYEQYFGPGTRLTVT.

The CDR3 coding sequence is TGTGCCAGCAGCCCGACATACCGGGACAAAAATGATGGCTACACCTTC. Amino acids: CASSPTYRDKNDGYTF. The chain has TRBV9 and TRBJ1-2; weak D call: TRBD1 (6 bases). This CDR3 is 16 amino acids long. The V gene lost 4 bases and the J gene lost 6 bases, with 22 bases spanning the gap. Germline V gene lookup returns CDR1 SGDLS and CDR2 YYNGEE.

The chain recombines TRBV7-2 with TRBJ2-1, with TRBD1 matching over 12 bases. Germline V CDR1 and CDR2: SGHTA, FQGNSA. Trimming took 5 bases from V and 8 from J; bases not matched to a gene: 7. This CDR3 contains 15 residues. CDR3 DNA sequence: TGTGCCAGCAGCCTGGGACAGGGGGCACGGGATGAGCAGTTCTTC. The encoded protein is CASSLGQGARDEQFF.

The rearrangement uses TRBV9 and TRBJ2-3, with D possibly TRBD2 on 5 matching bases. The CDR3 consists of 15 residues. V lost 3 bases to trimming and J lost 4 bases, with 15 bases between them. The germline gives CDR1 SGDLS, CDR2 YYNGEE. For the CDR3, the DNA is TGTGCCAGCAGCGCAGACGAGGGCGTCGCAGATACGCAGTATTTT. This gives the protein CASSADEGVADTQYF.

The chain links TRBV4-3 to TRBJ1-5; 7 bases line up with TRBD1. The CDR3 is 17 residues long. CDR1 and CDR2 (germline): LGHNA, YSLEER. Trimming took 3 bases from V and 5 from J; bases not matched to a gene: 13. The CDR3 here is CASSQGVGTVGDQPQHF. The CDR3 DNA is TGCGCCAGCAGCCAGGGGGTTGGGACAGTCGGGGATCAGCCCCAGCATTTT.

This clone was seen a handful of times. The chain combines TRBV9 with TRBJ1-5; weak D call: TRBD1 (6 bases). Germline CDR1 and CDR2: SGDLS and YYNGEE. V lost 0 bases to trimming and J lost 3 bases, with 10 bases between them. This CDR3 region has 15 residues. In DNA, the CDR3 is TGTGCCAGCAGCGTAGACGGGACATACAATCAGCCCCAGCATTTT. Protein: CASSVDGTYNQPQHF.

This chain joins TRBV19 and TRBJ2-5; perhaps TRBD2 as D (6 bases). With 5 bases removed from V and 5 bases from J, the gap between germline ends came to 21 bases. Looked up from germline, CDR1 is LNHDA and CDR2 is SQIVND (reference sequence). CDR3 length: 16 residues. This CDR3 reads CASSLGGSMRLETQYF. DNA of the CDR3: TGTGCCAGTAGTTTGGGAGGCTCAATGAGGCTGGAGACCCAGTACTTC. Combining the CDR3 with reference TRBV19 and TRBJ2-5 gives the whole variable domain DGGITQSPKYLFRKEGQNVTLSCEQNLNHDAMYWYRQDPGQGLRLIYYSQIVNDFQKGDIAEGYSVSREKKESFPLTVTSAQKNPTAFYLCASSLGGSMRLETQYFGPGTRLLVL.

This clone showed up just a few times. This chain connects TRBV28 to TRBJ1-3; D not certain. The CDR3 length is 14 residues. V lost 5 bases to trimming and J lost 4 bases, with 12 bases between them. Germline CDR1 and CDR2: MDHEN and SYDVKM. The DNA for the CDR3 is TGTGCCAGCAGTGTACAGATACCGGGAAACACCATATATTTT. Residues: CASSVQIPGNTIYF. Using reference TRBV28 and TRBJ1-3 for the parts outside the CDR3, the full variable domain is DVKVTQSSRYLVKRTGEKVFLECVQDMDHENMFWYRQDPGLGLRLIYFSYDVKMKEKGDIPEGYSVSREKKERFSLILESASTNQTSMYLCASSVQIPGNTIYFGEGSWLTVV.

The gene calls are TRBV2 and TRBJ1-4; possibly TRBD1 for D (5 bases). Trimming shortened V by 4 bases and J by 8 bases, and 14 bases separated the two germline ends. The CDR3 consists of 14 residues. Germline CDR1 and CDR2: SNHLY and FYNNEI. The CDR3 bases are TGTGCCAGCAGTGCGGTCAGGGTAGAGGAAAAACTGTTTTTT. Translation gives CASSAVRVEEKLFF.

This chain links TRBV27 with TRBJ2-1; 9 bases are a match to TRBD1. CDR3 length equals 13 residues. The J segment lost 7 bases and the V segment lost 6 bases, leaving 4 bases of the junction unmatched. From germline, CDR1 is MNHEY and CDR2 SMNVEV (reference sequence). The CDR3 coding sequence is TGTGCCAGCAGGACGACAGGGGGGAATGAGCAGTTCTTC. As protein: CASRTTGGNEQFF.

The V call is TRBV6-2 or TRBV6-3, the J call TRBJ2-7, with D possibly TRBD1 on 5 matching bases. V was shortened by 2 bases and J by 3 bases, with 17 bases between the two germline ends. The V gene's germline CDR1 is MNHEY and CDR2 SVGEGT. The CDR3 loop spans 16 amino acids. The CDR3 DNA follows: TGTGCCAGCAGTTACGGGGTCGGGCAGGGCAACTACGAGCAGTACTTC. Protein product: CASSYGVGQGNYEQYF.